The rows below give T cell receptor beta chains drawn from one sample of a study of blood T cell repertoires in COVID-19. The assay was immunoSEQ multiplex PCR, and TCRdb's table has in-frame clones only and misses some. The sample lists about 280,000 clones, around 86% seen once, with roughly 2.2% in the top ten. Source material: peripheral blood. These receptors all stem from a man aged 50-59 years with acute or convalescent COVID-19. CDR3s include the opening cysteine and the closing phenylalanine or tryptophan. The D gene is left open where the match is weak. A clone size is listed for some rows: how often the clone was seen (once, few, many), or a class if it is expanded.

j_call clone_size v_call d_call cdr3_nt cdr3_aa
TRBJ1-2 . TRBV27 . TGTGCCAGCAGTTTAAGGGGGGGGACCAAGGCCTATGGCTACACCTTC CASSLRGGTKAYGYTF
TRBJ2-7 once TRBV5-1 . TGCGCCAGCAGCCTCAGACAGGATACCTACGAGCAGTACTTC CASSLRQDTYEQYF
TRBJ1-6 . TRBV4-1 TRBD1 TGCGCCAGCAGCCCCCTCGGACAGGTCTCCTATAATTCACCCCTCCACTTT CASSPLGQVSYNSPLHF
TRBJ1-1 . TRBV18 . TGTGCCAGCTCACCGGACTACGGGGGTGGGAACACTGAAGCTTTCTTT CASSPDYGGGNTEAFF
TRBJ1-1 . TRBV19 . TGTGCCAGTAGAACTAGTGGGTACGGGGTGGGCACTGAAGCTTTCTTT CASRTSGYGVGTEAFF
TRBJ2-3 . TRBV10-3 TRBD2 TGTGCCATCAGTGTAGGGGAGCGGGGGCCCAATATAGCAACAGATACGCAGTATTTT CAISVGERGPNIATDTQYF
TRBJ1-3 . TRBV9 . TGTGCCAGCAGCGCGCCCTCAGGTGGTGACACCATATATTTT CASSAPSGGDTIYF
TRBJ1-1 . TRBV6-5 TRBD1 TGTGCCAGCAGGAGACAGGGTCGGACTGAAGCTTTCTTT CASRRQGRTEAFF
TRBJ1-2 . TRBV2 TRBD1 TGTGCCAGCAGAGGGCCGGACAGGGGAAACTATGGCTACACCTTC CASRGPDRGNYGYTF
TRBJ2-7 . TRBV5-1 TRBD1 TGCGCCAGCAGCTCCGGGACAGGGAATTTACGCGACGAGCAGTACTTC CASSSGTGNLRDEQYF
TRBJ2-2 . TRBV30 . TGTGCCTGGAGGGGGGGGCGGAAGAACACCGGGGAGCTGTTTTTT CAWRGGRKNTGELFF
TRBJ1-1 . TRBV5-1 . TGCGCCAGCACCTTGGGTTCGGGTGGTCGGATGAACACTGAAGCTTTCTTT CASTLGSGGRMNTEAFF
TRBJ2-5 . TRBV18 TRBD1 TGTGCCAGCTCACCACTCAGGGGGCAAGAGACCCAGTACTTC CASSPLRGQETQYF
TRBJ1-1 . TRBV7-3 TRBD1 TGTGCCAGCAGCCCCGGACAGGCCGGGAGTGCTTTCTTT CASSPGQAGSAFF
TRBJ1-2 . TRBV19 . TGTGCCAGTAGTGATACTCCGGCGGATGGCTACACCTTC CASSDTPADGYTF
TRBJ1-2 . TRBV4-1 TRBD1 TGCGCCAGCAGCCAATTAGACAGGGGTAAAGCTAACTATGGCTACACCTTC CASSQLDRGKANYGYTF
TRBJ1-2 . TRBV5-1 TRBD1 TGCGCCAGCAGCACGGACAGGGACTATGGCTACACCTTC CASSTDRDYGYTF
TRBJ2-6 . TRBV6-5 . TGTGCCAGCAGTTACTCGCGGAGCTCTGGGGCCAACGTCCTGACTTTC CASSYSRSSGANVLTF
TRBJ2-3 . TRBV4-1 TRBD2 TGCGCCAGCAGCCAACAGACTAGCGGGGGGGTATTTGTGGATACGCAGTATTTT CASSQQTSGGVFVDTQYF
TRBJ2-3 . TRBV10-3 TRBD1 TGTGCCACCCGCTCAGGGGGTGCGGATACGCAGTATTTT CATRSGGADTQYF
TRBJ2-5 . TRBV12-3/TRBV12-4 . TGTGCCAGCAGTTCACGGGGAGGAGAGACCCAGTACTTC CASSSRGGETQYF
TRBJ1-5 . TRBV30 . TGTGCCTGGAGCTATAGCAATCAGCCCCAACATTTT CAWSYSNQPQHF
TRBJ2-7 . TRBV7-9 TRBD1 TGTGCCAGCACCGAACTCACAGGGGCCTACGAGCAGTACTTC CASTELTGAYEQYF
TRBJ2-3 . TRBV12-5 . TGTGCTAGTGGTTTGGCCGGTGGACAGACTTTGGGCACAGATACGCAGTATTTT CASGLAGGQTLGTDTQYF
TRBJ1-2 . TRBV11-1 TRBD1 TGTGCCAGCAGCCCGCCCAGGGGGCCCTATGGCTACACCTTC CASSPPRGPYGYTF
TRBJ1-4 . TRBV7-9 . TGTGCCAGCAGCCCGCCGGGCCCCGGGGAGGAAAAACTGTTTTTT CASSPPGPGEEKLFF
TRBJ1-1 once TRBV13 . TGTGCCAGCAGCTTAGGACATACGAACACTGAAGCTTTCTTT CASSLGHTNTEAFF
TRBJ1-2 . TRBV5-1 . TGCGCCAGCAGCTTGGTACAGGGATATTATGGCTACACCTTC CASSLVQGYYGYTF
TRBJ1-1 . TRBV7-9 . TGTGCCAGCAGCTTGGGGACTCCCAAGGGCCAGAACACTGAAGCTTTCTTT CASSLGTPKGQNTEAFF
TRBJ2-7 . TRBV5-4 . TGTGCCAGCAGCAAGGAGGGACGGTTCTACGAGCAGTACTTC CASSKEGRFYEQYF
TRBJ2-7 . TRBV18 . TGTGCCAGCTCACAAGGGAGGGACACCACCTACGAGCAGTACTTC CASSQGRDTTYEQYF
TRBJ1-6 . TRBV10-2 . TGCGCCAGCAGTGAAGGTGGGGGCCTAGGTTCACCCCTCCACTTT CASSEGGGLGSPLHF
TRBJ1-3 . TRBV10-3 . TGTGCCATCAGCCCAACTGATAGCTCTGGAAACACCATATATTTT CAISPTDSSGNTIYF
TRBJ1-1 . TRBV7-9 TRBD1 TGTGCCAGCAGCGTTACAGGGGTAACTGAAGCTTTCTTT CASSVTGVTEAFF
TRBJ1-1 . TRBV29-1 . TGCAGCGTCGAATTCGCTACCGGAATGGGGCCTGAAGCTTTCTTT CSVEFATGMGPEAFF
TRBJ1-1 . TRBV4-1 . TGCGCCAGCAGCGGACGGACGCTGAGGGATGAAGCTTTCTTT CASSGRTLRDEAFF
TRBJ1-2 . TRBV28 . TGTGCCAGCAGGGGAGGACGCTATGGCTACACCTTC CASRGGRYGYTF
TRBJ2-7 . TRBV6-5 . TGTGCCAGCAGTTGGACGGGGACAGAGCAGTACTTC CASSWTGTEQYF
TRBJ1-2 . TRBV2 . TGTGCCAGCAGTCTGTATCTCGGCTATGGCTACACCTTC CASSLYLGYGYTF
TRBJ2-5 once TRBV5-1 . TGCGCCAGCAGCACGACAGTTCAAGAGACCCAGTACTTC CASSTTVQETQYF
TRBJ2-3 . TRBV5-1 . TGCGCCAGCAGCCCTGGACAGTCTAGCACAGATACGCAGTATTTT CASSPGQSSTDTQYF
TRBJ2-1 . TRBV30 TRBD2 TGTGCCTGGAGGGCCGGGACTAGCGGGCTGTACAATGAGCAGTTCTTC CAWRAGTSGLYNEQFF
TRBJ2-7 . TRBV18 TRBD1 TGTGCCAGCTCACCCAATTCAGGGGGCGAGCAGTACTTC CASSPNSGGEQYF
TRBJ2-7 . TRBV7-8 . TGTGCCAGCAGCCTAGTCAGGGTCTCCAACTCCTACGAGCAGTACTTC CASSLVRVSNSYEQYF
TRBJ2-7 . TRBV12-3/TRBV12-4 . TGTGCCAGCAGTTTAGACAGGTCGGAGCAGTACTTC CASSLDRSEQYF
TRBJ2-1 . TRBV5-1 . TGCGCCAGCAGCTCAACGACTGAGAGCTCCTACAATGAGCAGTTCTTC CASSSTTESSYNEQFF
TRBJ2-5 . TRBV7-8 . TGTGCCAGTCCCGGGCCCGGGGAAGAGACCCAGTACTTC CASPGPGEETQYF
TRBJ1-2 few TRBV2 TRBD1 TGTGCCAGCAGTGGGGGGGCCGGGACAGGGATTAATGGCTACACCTTC CASSGGAGTGINGYTF
TRBJ1-6 . TRBV30 . TGTGCCTGGACGAGAGTAGGGGCTTATAATTCACCCCTCCACTTT CAWTRVGAYNSPLHF
TRBJ2-1 . TRBV10-1 TRBD2 TGCGCCAGCAGTGAAGAACTAGCGGGGTCCTACAATGAGCAGTTCTTC CASSEELAGSYNEQFF
TRBJ1-3 . TRBV19 TRBD1 TGTGCCAGTAGTATAACGGGACAGGGGCTGAACTCTGGAAACACCATATATTTT CASSITGQGLNSGNTIYF
TRBJ2-3 . TRBV3-1/TRBV3-2 TRBD2 TGTGCCAGCCGTGGTAGCGGGGTGGATACGCAGTATTTT CASRGSGVDTQYF
TRBJ1-1 . TRBV7-3 . TGTGCCAGCAGCTTATCCGGCACTGAAGCTTTCTTT CASSLSGTEAFF
TRBJ1-6 . TRBV7-9 TRBD1 TGTGCCAGCAGCTCCTGGGACAGGGGAATTTCACCCCTCCACTTT CASSSWDRGISPLHF
TRBJ1-1 . TRBV6-1 . TGTGCCAGCAGTGAAACGGACACTGAAGCTTTCTTT CASSETDTEAFF
TRBJ2-7 . TRBV10-1 . TGCGCCAGCAGTGTCGGCGGGACGGACGAGCAGTACTTC CASSVGGTDEQYF
TRBJ1-2 . TRBV6-6 TRBD1 TGTGCCACTCTAGAGCCGGGACAGGGGTACTATGGCTACACCTTC CATLEPGQGYYGYTF
TRBJ2-5 . TRBV2 . TGTGCCAGCAGGGGCCTACAAGAGACCCAGTACTTC CASRGLQETQYF